This T cell receptor beta chain emerged from a study of T cell responses to AZD1222 COVID-19 vaccine. Study-wide results and caveats: Spike-spanning, vaccine-associated CD4 TCRs were dominant at 160-218 and 743-854.

To note about this clone: The antigen remains undetermined.

From germline, CDR1 is SGHRS and CDR2 YFSETQ. The CDR3 is 14 residues long. V lost 4 bases to trimming and J lost 7 bases, with 12 bases between them. Sequencing used immunoSEQ multiplex PCR; TCRdb keeps in-frame clones, though not all of them. The sample gives some 150,000 clones, around 90% of which show up once; 3% to 3.5% is in the top ten. Sequences were derived from peripheral blood, sampled on day 0 of AZD1222 vaccination. The receptor was derived from an adult in good health. The chain joins TRBV5-1 to TRBJ1-6, with TRBD1 as a possible D gene (5 bases). The DNA of the CDR3 is TGCGCCAGCAGCGGGGCTTCGGAAAATTCACCCCTCCACTTT. This sequence encodes CASSGASENSPLHF. Based on the CDR3 plus reference TRBV5-1 and TRBJ1-6, the full variable domain is KAGVTQTPRYLIKTRGQQVTLSCSPISGHRSVSWYQQTPGQGLQFLFEYFSETQRNKGNFPGRFSGRQFSNSRSEMNVSTLELGDSALYLCASSGASENSPLHFGNGTRLTVT.